The 17 T cell receptor beta chains given below trace back to one sample, sequenced in a study of metastatic and nonmetastatic thyroid tumors. TCRdb reanalyzed the PCR reads via MiXCR. Among over 20,000 clones listed, approximately 10% were seen once. No treatment of any kind had been given to any patient before thyroid surgery. The sample taken for sequencing was blood. The receptor set was obtained from a female donor with papillary thyroid cancer or a benign thyroid nodule (not recorded which). Some clones in this sample may be carry-over from other donors' samples.

This clone ranks as medium-sized. This sequence joins TRBV12-3 or TRBV12-4 and TRBJ2-3; the match to TRBD1 covers 8 bases. The J segment lost 0 bases and the V segment lost 4 bases, leaving 6 bases of the junction unmatched. The CDR3 contains 16 residues. The CDR3: CASSYPDRGSTDTQYF. Here the CDR3 DNA reads TGTGCCAGCAGTTACCCAGACAGGGGCAGCACAGATACGCAGTATTTT.

In this sample, this clone turned up many times. This chain uses TRBV20-1 with TRBJ2-2; 7 nucleotides match TRBD1. Germline V gene lookup returns CDR1 DFQATT and CDR2 SNEGSKA (reference sequence). This CDR3 is 14 amino acids long. Trimming at V came to 1 base and at J to 2 bases, leaving 1 base not matched to a gene. In nucleotides, the CDR3 is TGCAGTGCTAGAGGACAGGGAAACACCGGGGAGCTGTTTTTT. This sequence encodes CSARGQGNTGELFF.

The chain combines TRBV28 with TRBJ1-5, with D unclear. The CDR3 has 16 residues. Germline CDR1 reads MDHEN; CDR2 reads SYDVKM. This CDR3 reads CESNARVGIRNQPQHF. The CDR3 DNA sequence: TGTGAAAGCAACGCCCGAGTGGGAATCCGCAATCAGCCCCAGCATTTT. Full variable domain (remainder filled in from reference TRBV28 and TRBJ1-5): DVKVTQSSRYLVKRTGEKVFLECVQDMDHENMFWYRQDPGLGLRLIYFSYDVKMKEKGDIPEGYSVSREKKERFSLILESASTNQTSMYLCESNARVGIRNQPQHFGDGTRLSIL.

This clone came up a few times. A much bigger clone sits one base away, suggesting this may be a read error. Other DNA sequences in the same sample also yield this CDR3. V and J are TRBV29-1 and TRBJ2-7; TRBD2 agrees at 7 bases. Unmatched junction bases numbered 7, after V lost 7 bases and J lost 7 bases. CDR3 size: 11 residues. The germline CDR1 and CDR2 sequences are SQVTM and ANQGSEA. CDR3 amino acids: CSAREVGEQYF. CDR3 in DNA: TGCAGCGCCCGGGAGGTAGGAGAGCAGTACTTC.

The sample holds many counts of this clone. The chain employs TRBV13 and TRBJ2-2; 9 positions match TRBD2. The CDR3 extends over 19 amino acids. J gave up 4 bases and V 5 bases, and 17 bases lay outside the gene matches. The V gene's germline CDR1 is PRHDT and CDR2 FYEKMQ (reference sequence). In DNA form, the CDR3 reads TGTGCCAGCAGCCCCACCTGGGCTAGCGGGATATTGAGCACCGGGGAGCTGTTTTTT. It translates to CASSPTWASGILSTGELFF.

This clone was observed a handful of times. This may arise from a read error, as a much more abundant clone is one base away. The chain joins TRBV20-1 to TRBJ2-3, with D possibly TRBD2 on 6 matching bases. V gave up 2 bases and J gave up 2 bases, with 14 bases separating them. This CDR3 is 15 amino acids long. Germline V CDR1 and CDR2: DFQATT, SNEGSKA (reference sequence). This chain's CDR3 is CSARYGGSHTDTQYF. CDR3 sequence (DNA): TGCAGTGCTAGATATGGAGGGAGTCACACAGATACGCAGTATTTT.

This clone was recorded at least ten times. The chain employs TRBV20-1 and TRBJ2-1; 9 bases agree with TRBD2. Losses at the gene ends were 2 bases for V and 1 base for J; bases not matched to a gene: 0. CDR1 is DFQATT, CDR2 SNEGSKA, per germline (reference sequence). The CDR3 contains 14 residues. The CDR3 sequence is CSARSGRSYNEQFF. The DNA of the CDR3 is TGCAGTGCTAGAAGCGGGAGGTCCTACAATGAGCAGTTCTTC.

This clone was seen ten or more times. The junction shows a germline mismatch at one end, possibly a read error. J is TRBJ2-7 and V is TRBV2; 7 positions match TRBD2. This CDR3 is 13 amino acids long. In germline, CDR1 is SNHLY, CDR2 FYNNEI. CDR3 region: CAGSGTPLYEQYF. CDR3 nucleotides: TGTGCCGGCAGCGGGACCCCTCTCTACGAGCAGTACTTC.

This clone has ten or more counts. The CDR3 here is CASMRSTGGETSTQYF. The CDR3, as DNA: TGTGCCAGCATGCGGAGTACAGGGGGCGAAACTTCGACCCAGTACTTC. The chain links TRBV6-1 to TRBJ2-5, with TRBD1 matching over 9 bases. The germline V gene encodes CDR1 MNHNS and CDR2 SASEGT. The CDR3 loop spans 16 amino acids. Unmatched junction bases numbered 16, after V lost 7 bases and J lost 7 bases.

This clone was detected ten times or more. The chain links TRBV7-3 to TRBJ2-5; 7 positions match TRBD1. The CDR3 covers 14 residues. V lost 6 bases and J lost 4; bases outside the gene matches: 8. CDR1 and CDR2 (germline): SGHTA, FQGTGA. The CDR3 DNA reads TGTGCCAGCAGTCCTACCGCAGGGGGAGAGACCCAGTACTTC. This sequence encodes CASSPTAGGETQYF.

This clone has only one observation. Additional DNA sequences in this sample encode the identical CDR3. The chain links TRBV11-2 to TRBJ2-2, with 8 bases matching TRBD1. Germline lookup yields CDR1 SGHAT and CDR2 FQNNGV. The J segment lost 6 bases and the V segment lost 11 bases, leaving 11 bases of the junction unmatched. This CDR3 has 14 residues. The chain's CDR3 is CAGSWGQAPGELFF. As DNA, the CDR3 is TGTGCCGGTAGCTGGGGACAGGCTCCCGGGGAGCTGTTTTTT.

This clone was observed many times. The J gene is TRBJ1-2, the V gene TRBV20-1, with TRBD1 identical over 7 bases. Unmatched junction bases numbered 6, after V lost 0 bases and J lost 5 bases. Germline V gene data show CDR1 as DFQATT and CDR2 as SNEGSKA (reference sequence). There are 14 residues in the CDR3. The CDR3 bases are TGCAGTGCTAGAGATGCGACAGGGATATATGGCTACACCTTC. Encoded protein: CSARDATGIYGYTF.

This clone was detected ten times or more. The CDR3 DNA follows: TGTGCCAGCAGGGCGTTTGGTACGCAGTATTTT. This gives the protein CASRAFGTQYF. The V and J genes are TRBV28 and TRBJ2-3; D uncertain. Germline CDR1 and CDR2: MDHEN and SYDVKM. This CDR3 is built from 11 residues. Trimming pared 6 bases from V and 8 bases from J, leaving 9 bases between.

J is TRBJ2-1 and V is TRBV12-3 or TRBV12-4; D unresolved. The CDR3 is 14 residues long. Trimming removed 3 bases at V and 13 bases at J, with 19 bases between. CDR3 coding DNA: TGTGCCAGCAGTTTCTCTGGGAACTATGTGGAACAGTTCTTC. It codes for CASSFSGNYVEQFF.

V and J are TRBV9 and TRBJ2-7; 9 nucleotides agree with TRBD1. Germline CDR1 reads SGDLS; CDR2 reads YYNGEE. This CDR3 region has 15 residues. With V trimmed by 2 bases and J by 2 bases, 5 bases remained unmatched. This chain's CDR3 is CASSVTGGPTYEQYF. DNA of the CDR3: TGTGCCAGCAGCGTCACAGGGGGCCCCACCTACGAGCAGTACTTC.

Of note for this clone: Lacking the conserved final phenylalanine or tryptophan, this CDR3 likely reflects a read error. The chain recombines TRBV6-4 with TRBJ2-3, with D tentatively TRBD1 or TRBD2 (5 bases each). Germline V gene sequence: CDR1 MRHNA, CDR2 SNTAGT. This CDR3 has 14 amino acids. V was shortened by 6 bases and J by 4 bases, with 14 bases between the two germline ends. CDR3 amino acids: CASSNKGSADTQYL. DNA for the CDR3: TGTGCCAGCAGCAATAAGGGGAGCGCAGATACGCAGTATTTG.

This clone was counted between two and nine times. The CDR3 region has the DNA TGTGCCAGCAGTTTTGGCGTCGACAGCTCCTACAATGAGCAGTTCTTC. It translates to CASSFGVDSSYNEQFF. This chain joins TRBV28 and TRBJ2-1; a possible D gene is TRBD1 (5 bases). The germline V gene encodes CDR1 MDHEN and CDR2 SYDVKM. V was shortened by 3 bases and J by 0 bases, with 12 bases between the two germline ends. This CDR3 spans 16 amino acids.